The present entry profiles one TCR beta chain with its context. This clonotype was detected only once. Its cognate antigen has yet to be identified. No much larger clone is present one base from it, and per-base qualities are unavailable. Evidence from a single read is weak. This sample is part of a study of spatial heterogeneity in lung cancer (dated by TCRdb to the late 2010s). Turning to the overall study: More beta-chain than alpha-chain transcripts were consistently detected, likely reflecting higher beta-chain transcript abundance. A strong correlation was found between TCR transcript counts in tumor regions and a T cell transcriptional module score from matched bulk RNA-seq. In the raw uncorrected reads, each unique combination of TCR and UMI appeared on average more than ten times. TCR alpha and beta repertoires were quantitatively compared across multiple tumor regions, matched nontumor lung and blood in non-small cell lung cancer. TCR repertoire features were related to nonsynonymous mutation counts determined by whole-exome sequencing of tumor tissue. At surgery, 200 to 250 tumor regions, 61 to 75 matched nontumor lung samples and fewer than 60 PBMC samples were TCR-sequenced for both alpha and beta chains. Here is what the overall study found, with its caveats: The number of expanded intratumoral alpha and beta TCRs correlated with the tumor nonsynonymous mutation count. Confirming at a functional level the hypothesis that regional TCRs recognize regional mutations was considered to require additional single-cell paired TCR alpha and beta sequencing. Counts of ubiquitous and regional expanded TCRs were found to correlate with counts of ubiquitous and regional nonsynonymous mutations, respectively. TCR-seq coverage of tumor T cells was estimated to be only 7% to 7.5% for alpha chains and 11% to 15% for beta chains.

Library prep was done by 5' RACE. Sequencing took place on a NextSeq 500. In the TCR library protocol, a unique molecular identifier was attached to each TCR cDNA molecule so that PCR and sequencing errors could be corrected. Processing in the source paper ran as follows. Decombinator tools were used for TCR identification, UMI-based error correction and CDR3 extraction. Expanded TCRs were defined as those above a frequency of 2 per 1,000, corresponding to the top 1% of the tumor frequency distribution. Expanded tumor TCRs statistically deemed absent (corrected P<0.05) from at least one tumor region were classed as regional, and all other expanded tumor TCRs were classed as ubiquitous. Renyi diversity was computed with the R vegan package after each repertoire had been subsampled 100 times to 5,000 TCRs. CDR3 similarity networks were constructed using string-kernel similarity of amino acid triplets, with links drawn between CDR3s whose pairwise similarity was above 0.82. Clones were called with MiXCR by TCRdb after fastp trimmed the public reads at Q25, and only in-frame beta chains were retained. A single entry per CDR3 protein holds the most common genes and DNA from its merged rows. Clone size and V and J calls follow TCRdb, not the original study. This sample comprises around 100,000 distinct CDR3 sequences, approximately 4.7% of them detected only once. The leading ten clones occupy over 20% of the sample.

Reading from cysteine to phenylalanine, the CDR3 counts 18 amino acids. Solely the CDR3 DNA is kept, with 54 bases framed from the first base. CDR1 and CDR2 are drawn from the germline V gene: KGHSH, LQKENI. Trimming takes 3 bases off V and 2 bases off J; junction bases not matched to a gene: 9. In the paper's terms, the time point label means: sample taken at primary tumor resection. Samples were obtained from 65 to 90 patients with early-stage, untreated non-small cell lung cancer from the lung TRACERx cohort. TCR sequencing used whole RNA extracted from tumor and nontumor lung tissue, or from cryopreserved PBMC samples, without cell sorting. Patients were selected for TCR sequencing only if sufficient RNA was available from at least two tumor regions. Tumor and adjacent nontumor lung specimens were reviewed by a lung pathologist before selection.

The source was lung tumor tissue, collected at surgery. This TCR was sampled from a male donor with early-stage non-small cell lung cancer. This chain joins TRBV18 to TRBJ2-6, with 8 bases matching TRBD1. CDR3 loop: CASSPRQGAPPGANVLTF. The sequenced DNA: TGTGCCAGCTCACCCCGTCAGGGGGCGCCGCCTGGGGCCAACGTCCTGACTTTC.